This T cell receptor beta chain is from a study of OX40 agonist ivuxolimab in advanced cancers. The overall study: Dose-escalation patients suffered from hepatocellular carcinoma, melanoma, renal cell or head and neck cancer.

Some clones are missing from TCRdb's copy, which holds only in-frame ones; the method was immunoSEQ multiplex PCR. The sample records about 94,000 clones, approximately 94% being singletons. Study-wide points: At doses 0.1 to 3.0 mg/kg, CD4+ and CD8+ clones expanded. Expanded clones were, on average, more numerous in CD8+ T cells than in CD4+.

As to this clone: Its specificity is not known.

Researchers took blood at baseline, on cycle 4 day 1, and on cycle 7 day 1. V shed 0 bases and J shed 0 bases, with 2 bases lying between them. The germline CDR1 and CDR2 sequences are SGHAT and FQNNGV. The CDR3 has 14 amino acids. Sample: CD4+ or CD8+ T cells sorted from blood, taken in a trial of the OX40 agonist ivuxolimab. This clonotype was sampled from an adult with an advanced solid tumor such as melanoma, head and neck, liver or kidney cancer. The V call is TRBV11-2, the J call TRBJ2-2; D uncertain. The chain's CDR3 is CASSLDPNTGELFF. The CDR3 nucleotides read TGTGCCAGCAGCTTAGATCCGAACACCGGGGAGCTGTTTTTT. Full variable domain (rest looked up from reference TRBV11-2 and TRBJ2-2): EAGVAQSPRYKIIEKRQSVAFWCNPISGHATLYWYQQILGQGPKLLIQFQNNGVVDDSQLPKDRFSAERLKGVDSTLKIQPAKLEDSAVYLCASSLDPNTGELFFGEGSRLTVL.